These 25 T cell receptor beta chains came from one sample sequenced in a study of read filtering for tumor transcriptome and immune sequencing. The library was built from about 400 ng RNA with molecular barcoded adaptors for alpha/delta and beta/gamma chains. MiXCR, run by TCRdb on the reads, gives a single entry per CDR3 protein. The table lists approximately 5,300 distinct CDR3 sequences, roughly 20% of them singletons. Sample: a population of CD138-negative cells sorted from bone marrow. Receptor source: a donor at least 40 years old with multiple myeloma.

Comments on this clonotype: A much larger clonotype is one base distant, so this may be a read error. Lacking the conserved final phenylalanine or tryptophan, this CDR3 likely reflects a read error. No DNA is shown, since the ends of the CDR3 on it are uncertain; the CDR3 is the one TCRdb lists. J is TRBJ1-1 and V is TRBV12-3 or TRBV12-4; the table's D gene call, TRBD1, was not cross checked with the DNA. The CDR3 sequence runs 12 residues, both termini included. CDR3 protein: CASSLPRVGASC.

Only a few counts were recorded for this clonotype. The chain couples TRBV6-2 or TRBV6-3 to TRBJ2-1; D gene ambiguous. Germline values: CDR1 MNHEY, CDR2 SVGEGT. This CDR3 region has 14 residues. Trimming stripped 9 bases from V and 8 bases from J, with 20 bases between. The CDR3 here is CASTTSFESDEQFF. For the CDR3, the DNA is TGTGCCAGTACCACCTCCTTCGAGTCTGATGAGCAGTTCTTC.

This clonotype was counted at least ten times. The chain couples TRBV7-8 to TRBJ1-1; D not resolved. CDR3 size: 12 residues. V shed 5 bases and J shed 5 bases, with 9 bases lying between them. CDR1 SGHVS and CDR2 FQNEAQ come from the germline V gene. For the CDR3, the DNA is TGTGCCAGCAGCCCCCCGGCGACTGAAGCTTTCTTT. Residues: CASSPPATEAFF.

Comment on this clonotype: Possible read error: a much larger clone is one base away. The chain combines TRBV10-1 with TRBJ2-7; maybe TRBD2 (7 bases). Trimming removed 11 bases from V and 0 bases from J, with 17 bases in between. This CDR3 contains 14 residues. Germline V gives CDR1 WNHNN, CDR2 SYGVQD (reference sequence). CDR3 sequence reads: CAQGRGKSSYEQYF. DNA for the CDR3: TGCGCCCAAGGGAGGGGGAAAAGCTCCTACGAGCAGTACTTC.

Comment on this clonotype: One end of the junction fails to match germline, which may point to a read error. The rearrangement links TRBV15 to TRBJ2-7; D gene ambiguous. Germline CDR1 LNHNV, CDR2 YYDKDF (reference sequence). This CDR3 has 13 amino acids. The CDR3 coding sequence is TGTGCCTCCAGCAGAGAAGGAGTTGACGAGCAGTACTTC. It yields the protein CASSREGVDEQYF.

This clonotype is classed as medium-sized. V gene TRBV9 combines with J gene TRBJ2-7; no reliable D call. The germline V and J ends were trimmed by 0 bases and 3 bases, with 7 bases remaining between them. The CDR3 sequence is 13 residues long. Germline CDR1 and CDR2: SGDLS and YYNGEE. The CDR3 sequence: CASSVVPGYEQYF. The CDR3 DNA sequence: TGTGCCAGCAGCGTAGTTCCTGGCTACGAGCAGTACTTC.

This clonotype was observed at least ten times. The chain has TRBV6-1 and TRBJ2-3; 14 bases fit TRBD2. The CDR3 runs 17 residues. Germline V gene lookup returns CDR1 MNHNS and CDR2 SASEGT. Losses at the gene ends were 6 bases for V and 4 bases for J; bases not matched to a gene: 9. The CDR3 nucleotides read TGTGCCAGCAGCGGACTAGCGGGAGGCCCGAGCGCAGATACGCAGTATTTT. Translated, it gives CASSGLAGGPSADTQYF.

This clonotype showed up many times. This sequence joins TRBV20-1 and TRBJ2-2; D is unresolved. The CDR3 is made up of 17 amino acids. The ends were cut back, 3 bases at V and 6 bases at J, with 23 bases in the middle. Germline assignment: CDR1 DFQATT and CDR2 SNEGSKA (reference sequence). Here the CDR3 reads CSASKGKIALGAGELFF. In DNA form, the CDR3 reads TGCAGTGCTAGTAAAGGGAAAATCGCTCTCGGCGCCGGGGAGCTGTTTTTT.

At least ten counts were recorded for this clonotype. CDR3 loop: CASSIGLGRDTQYF. In DNA form, the CDR3 reads TGTGCCAGTAGTATCGGACTAGGACGGGATACGCAGTATTTT. The chain couples TRBV19 to TRBJ2-3; TRBD2 agrees at 7 bases. V gave up 3 bases and J gave up 6 bases; unmatched junction bases: 6. The CDR3 is 14 residues long. Germline CDR1 LNHDA, CDR2 SQIVND (reference sequence).

This clonotype was found a few times. A much bigger clone sits one base away, suggesting this may be a read error. The chain recombines TRBV29-1 with TRBJ2-1, with 13 positions matching TRBD2. The CDR3 has 13 amino acids. The J segment lost 8 bases and the V segment lost 7 bases, leaving 5 bases of the junction unmatched. The germline V gene has CDR1 SQVTM and CDR2 ANQGSEA. CDR3 in amino acids: CSEKTSGRYEQFF. The CDR3 DNA is TGCAGCGAAAAGACTAGCGGGAGGTATGAGCAGTTCTTC.

A note on this clonotype: A single base separates this from a much larger clone, so it may be a read error. The rearrangement uses TRBV24-1 and TRBJ2-7, with D hard to call. The CDR3 extends over 15 amino acids. From germline, CDR1 is KGHDR and CDR2 SFDVKD. The CDR3 sequence is CATSASIGLTYEQCF. The CDR3 DNA is TGTGCCACCAGTGCGTCGATTGGGCTGACCTACGAGCAGTGCTTC.

The chain carries TRBV27 and TRBJ1-5; D is unresolved. Germline V gene lookup returns CDR1 MNHEY and CDR2 SMNVEV (reference sequence). Trimming stripped 8 bases from V and 6 bases from J, with 8 bases between. The CDR3 has 11 residues. The CDR3: CASGYGQPQHF. As DNA, the CDR3 is TGTGCCAGCGGCTACGGTCAGCCCCAGCATTTT.

This clonotype is labeled medium-sized (0.01 to 0.1%). The genes are TRBV12-3 or TRBV12-4 and TRBJ1-5, with a weak D call TRBD1 (5 bases). V dropped 4 bases and J dropped 6 bases, with 16 bases sitting between them. The length of the CDR3 is 15 residues. The CDR3 DNA reads TGTGCCAGCAGTTCGCAAGGGACGGCGGGTCAGCCCCAGCATTTT. This codes for CASSSQGTAGQPQHF.

Comment on this clonotype: This CDR3 is missing its conserved last phenylalanine or tryptophan, likely due to a read error. No DNA is shown, since the ends of the CDR3 on it are uncertain; the CDR3 is the one TCRdb lists. This sequence joins TRBV4-2 and TRBJ2-7; TRBD1 is the table's D call and was not checked against the DNA. The CDR3 numbers 18 amino acids, ends counted. CDR1 is LGHNA and CDR2 is YNFKEQ in the germline V gene. CDR3 sequence reads: CASSQEVRGSGRILEQHL.

This clonotype is termed medium-sized. The rearrangement links TRBV10-3 to TRBJ1-1; tentative D call: TRBD1 (6 bases). This CDR3 is built from 13 residues. The V end was cut by 6 bases, the J end by 6 bases, with 14 bases between. Germline CDR1 reads ENHRY; CDR2 reads SYGVKD. CDR3 sequence reads: CAIRDTKGAEAFF. CDR3 nucleotides: TGTGCCATCAGAGACACGAAGGGGGCTGAAGCTTTCTTT.

This clonotype was seen repeatedly, ten times or more. The chain has TRBV19 and TRBJ1-5, with a tentative D call TRBD1 (6 bases). The CDR3 runs 14 residues. Trimming stripped 7 bases from V and 5 bases from J, with 15 bases between. From germline, CDR1 is LNHDA and CDR2 SQIVND (reference sequence). Here the CDR3 reads CASIPRGRDQPQHF. The CDR3 bases are TGTGCCAGTATCCCCAGGGGAAGGGATCAGCCCCAGCATTTT. The full variable domain, its missing parts supplied by reference TRBV19 and TRBJ1-5, is DGGITQSPKYLFRKEGQNVTLSCEQNLNHDAMYWYRQDPGQGLRLIYYSQIVNDFQKGDIAEGYSVSREKKESFPLTVTSAQKNPTAFYLCASIPRGRDQPQHFGDGTRLSIL.

This clonotype was seen at least ten times. V usage is TRBV19 and J usage is TRBJ2-2; D remains unclear. Trimming cost V 1 base and J 1 base, with 1 base left between them. From germline, CDR1 is LNHDA and CDR2 SQIVND (reference sequence). The CDR3 loop spans 13 amino acids. As DNA, the CDR3 is TGTGCCAGTAGTATAGGGAACACCGGGGAGCTGTTTTTT. Translated, it gives CASSIGNTGELFF.

There are many counts of this clonotype. Because it lacks the conserved phenylalanine or tryptophan at the end, this CDR3 is likely a read error. V and J are TRBV7-2 and TRBJ1-5; a weak D match, TRBD1 (5 bases). V was trimmed by 5 bases and J by 2 bases, leaving 22 bases between them. Germline V lookup: CDR1 SGHTA, CDR2 FQGNSA. CDR3 length equals 18 residues. In DNA, the CDR3 is TGTGCCAGCAGCCCCCTCTCGGGGGATCGACTAGGCAATCAGCCCCAGCATTCT. Its protein is CASSPLSGDRLGNQPQHS.

Remarks on this clonotype: The CDR3 carries no conserved terminal phenylalanine or tryptophan, so it likely arises from a read error. No DNA is shown, since the ends of the CDR3 on it are uncertain; the CDR3 is the one TCRdb lists. The V and J genes are TRBV29-1 and TRBJ1-1. Looked up from germline, CDR1 is SQVTM and CDR2 is ANQGSEA. Ends included, the CDR3 has 14 residues. CDR3 sequence reads: CSVEAQGSPTEAFL.

In its sample, this clonotype ranks as medium-sized. The chain couples TRBV28 to TRBJ2-5; 13 bases align to TRBD2. The CDR3 consists of 15 residues. Losses at the gene ends were 5 bases for V and 5 bases for J; bases not matched to a gene: 5. Germline loops: CDR1 MDHEN, CDR2 SYDVKM. CDR3 DNA: TGTGCCAGCAGTCCCGGACTAGCGGGAGTGGAGACCCAGTACTTC. It encodes CASSPGLAGVETQYF.

This clonotype was counted at least ten times. V and J are TRBV29-1 and TRBJ1-1, with D tentatively TRBD1 (5 bases). From germline, CDR1 is SQVTM and CDR2 ANQGSEA. This CDR3 spans 13 amino acids. V dropped 7 bases and J dropped 5 bases, with 17 bases sitting between them. The CDR3 DNA follows: TGCAGCGGTGGTGGGGGGGTCGAAACTGAAGCTTTCTTT. Translation gives CSGGGGVETEAFF.

This clonotype was found a few times. The chain employs TRBV12-3 or TRBV12-4 and TRBJ1-1; the D gene is possibly TRBD1 (6 bases). Trimming cost V 3 bases and J 0 bases, with 11 bases left between them. The CDR3 is 15 amino acids. The CDR3 spells CASSLTGQMNTEAFF. The DNA of the CDR3 is TGTGCCAGCAGTTTGACAGGACAGATGAACACTGAAGCTTTCTTT.

Turning to this clonotype: The CDR3 ends on some other residue instead of the conserved phenylalanine or tryptophan, so this is likely a read error. The gene calls are TRBV4-1 and TRBJ1-6; D not resolved. Between the trimmed V and J ends, which lost 2 bases and 6 bases, there was a span of 14 bases. The CDR3 has 16 residues. Germline V CDR1 and CDR2: MGHRA, YSYEKL. This CDR3 is CASSQMGRTSNSPLHL. DNA for the CDR3: TGCGCCAGCAGCCAAATGGGTCGGACCAGTAATTCACCCCTCCACCTT.

This clonotype rates as medium-sized (0.01 to 0.1%). The chain joins TRBV20-1 to TRBJ2-7; weak D call: TRBD2 (6 bases). Germline lookup yields CDR1 DFQATT and CDR2 SNEGSKA (reference sequence). The CDR3 runs 15 residues. V was shortened by 0 bases and J by 3 bases, with 15 bases between the two germline ends. The CDR3 region is CSARDRSSVYYEQYF. In nucleotides, the CDR3 is TGCAGTGCTAGAGATCGATCTAGCGTGTACTACGAGCAGTACTTC.

Comment on this clonotype: The junction shows a germline mismatch at one end, possibly a read error. The genes are TRBV10-3 and TRBJ2-2, with TRBD1 matching 7 bases. The CDR3 has 16 amino acids. CDR1 is ENHRY and CDR2 is SYGVKD in the germline V gene. CDR3 protein: CAVRGDRDENTGELFF. The CDR3 coding sequence is TGTGCCGTCAGGGGCGACAGGGACGAGAACACCGGGGAGCTGTTTTTC.